These T cell receptor beta chains were read from a single sample in a study of T-cell memory formation after mild COVID-19. TCRdb ran MiXCR on the 5' RACE reads and lists one entry per CDR3 protein. Of about 150,000 distinct CDR3 sequences in the sample, more than 14% were seen once. Material: PBMCs or a T cell subset sorted from them (not recorded which). The receptors were gathered from an adult woman who had mild COVID-19 (a few samples of this study predate the infection). Cell type and time point are not known. Both conserved end residues are part of each CDR3. The D gene is left open where the match is weak. Some rows have no size entry. The others give once, few or many, or a class for an expanded clone.

j_call: TRBJ1-1
clone_size: few
v_call: TRBV5-1
d_call: NA
cdr3_nt: TGCGCCAGCAGCTTGGCCGATGGGTCAACGAACACTGAAGCTTTCTTT
cdr3_aa: CASSLADGSTNTEAFF

j_call: TRBJ2-1
clone_size: NA
v_call: TRBV5-1
d_call: TRBD1
cdr3_nt: TGCGCCAGCAGCAGACAGGGGGCAAGCAATGAGCAGTTCTTC
cdr3_aa: CASSRQGASNEQFF

j_call: TRBJ2-7
clone_size: NA
v_call: TRBV24-1
d_call: NA
cdr3_nt: TGTGCCACCAGTGCGTCCGGGGCCCTCTACGAGCAGTACTTC
cdr3_aa: CATSASGALYEQYF

j_call: TRBJ2-4
clone_size: few
v_call: TRBV20-1
d_call: NA
cdr3_nt: TGCAGTGCCCCGGAGGCGGAACTAGCCAAAAACATTCAGTACTTC
cdr3_aa: CSAPEAELAKNIQYF

j_call: TRBJ2-2
clone_size: many
v_call: TRBV5-1
d_call: NA
cdr3_nt: TGCGCCAGCAGCAGGACCGTGAACACCGGGGAGCTGTTTTTT
cdr3_aa: CASSRTVNTGELFF

j_call: TRBJ2-7
clone_size: NA
v_call: TRBV5-1
d_call: TRBD1
cdr3_nt: TGCGCCAGCAGCTCAACAGAGAAGACAGGGGACCCCTACGAGCAGTACTTC
cdr3_aa: CASSSTEKTGDPYEQYF

j_call: TRBJ2-7
clone_size: NA
v_call: TRBV12-3/TRBV12-4
d_call: TRBD2
cdr3_nt: TGTGCCAGCAATCGGGAGGGCCCCATCTACGAGCAGTACTTC
cdr3_aa: CASNREGPIYEQYF

j_call: TRBJ2-3
clone_size: NA
v_call: TRBV7-9
d_call: TRBD2
cdr3_nt: TGTGCCAGCGCCCCTCGCAGCGGGGGGCTCACAGATACGCAGTATTTT
cdr3_aa: CASAPRSGGLTDTQYF

j_call: TRBJ2-1
clone_size: NA
v_call: TRBV5-1
d_call: TRBD1
cdr3_nt: TGCGCCAGCAGCTCTCCCGGGACAGGGGGCAATGAGCAGTTCTTC
cdr3_aa: CASSSPGTGGNEQFF

j_call: TRBJ1-4
clone_size: NA
v_call: TRBV10-3
d_call: NA
cdr3_nt: TGTGCCATCAGTGAGCCCCCCGGGGAAAAACTGTTTTTT
cdr3_aa: CAISEPPGEKLFF

j_call: TRBJ2-6
clone_size: NA
v_call: TRBV12-3/TRBV12-4
d_call: NA
cdr3_nt: TGTGCCAGCAGTTTACCCCCACAGGGTTCCTTCCGCTCTGGGGCCAACGTCCTGACTTTC
cdr3_aa: CASSLPPQGSFRSGANVLTF

j_call: TRBJ2-5
clone_size: few
v_call: TRBV7-2
d_call: NA
cdr3_nt: TGTGCCAGCAGCTTAGCTCGGGGGACCCAGTACTTC
cdr3_aa: CASSLARGTQYF

j_call: TRBJ2-1
clone_size: few
v_call: TRBV7-2
d_call: NA
cdr3_nt: TGTGCCAGCAGCTTAGCTCAGGGTGCCTACAATGAGCAGTTCTTC
cdr3_aa: CASSLAQGAYNEQFF

j_call: TRBJ2-5
clone_size: few
v_call: TRBV24-1
d_call: NA
cdr3_nt: TGTGCCACCAGTGAATCTCCGGGGCCCGCCCGGGAGACCCAGTACTTC
cdr3_aa: CATSESPGPARETQYF

j_call: TRBJ2-1
clone_size: NA
v_call: TRBV7-9
d_call: TRBD1
cdr3_nt: TGTGCCAGCACATGGGGGACAGGGAAGAATGAGCAGTTCTTC
cdr3_aa: CASTWGTGKNEQFF

j_call: TRBJ1-5
clone_size: few
v_call: TRBV12-3/TRBV12-4
d_call: NA
cdr3_nt: TGTGCCAGCAGTTTATTAGTCAATCAGCCCCAGCATTTT
cdr3_aa: CASSLLVNQPQHF

j_call: TRBJ2-1
clone_size: few
v_call: TRBV9
d_call: NA
cdr3_nt: TGTGCCAGCAGCGGGAGGACAGCGAGCTCCTACAATGAGCAGTTCTTC
cdr3_aa: CASSGRTASSYNEQFF

j_call: TRBJ2-1
clone_size: few
v_call: TRBV9
d_call: TRBD2
cdr3_nt: TGTGCCAGCAGCGTAGCCCCTCTAGCGGGAGGGGACAATGAGCAGTTCTTC
cdr3_aa: CASSVAPLAGGDNEQFF

j_call: TRBJ2-3
clone_size: NA
v_call: TRBV12-3/TRBV12-4
d_call: TRBD2
cdr3_nt: TGTGCCAGCAGTCGCCGCGCGGGAGGAGCAGATACGCAGTATTTT
cdr3_aa: CASSRRAGGADTQYF

j_call: TRBJ2-5
clone_size: many
v_call: TRBV9
d_call: NA
cdr3_nt: TGTGCCAGCAGCCCAGACGGGCAGGGACGAGAGACCCAGTACTTC
cdr3_aa: CASSPDGQGRETQYF

j_call: TRBJ2-7
clone_size: many
v_call: TRBV9
d_call: NA
cdr3_nt: TGTGCCAGCAGCGTAGGGTCGGGAACCTACGAGCAGTACTTC
cdr3_aa: CASSVGSGTYEQYF

j_call: TRBJ2-7
clone_size: few
v_call: TRBV6-1
d_call: NA
cdr3_nt: TGTGCCAGCAGCTACGGACGGGGTGAACACGAGCAGTACTTC
cdr3_aa: CASSYGRGEHEQYF

j_call: TRBJ2-7
clone_size: few
v_call: TRBV30
d_call: TRBD2
cdr3_nt: TGTGCCTGGAGTAGTAGCGGGGGTCCTAGGGGCGAGCAGTACTTC
cdr3_aa: CAWSSSGGPRGEQYF

j_call: TRBJ2-2
clone_size: few
v_call: TRBV12-3/TRBV12-4
d_call: NA
cdr3_nt: TGTGCCAGCAGCTACGGGACTTACACCGGGGAGCTGTTTTTT
cdr3_aa: CASSYGTYTGELFF

j_call: TRBJ1-1
clone_size: few
v_call: TRBV18
d_call: NA
cdr3_nt: TGTGCCAGCTCACCACCGGGGGCGGGGAACACTGAAGCTTTCTTT
cdr3_aa: CASSPPGAGNTEAFF

j_call: TRBJ1-2
clone_size: few
v_call: TRBV20-1
d_call: NA
cdr3_nt: TGCAGTGCTAGAGGCAGGGTAACCTTTAACTATGGCTACACCTTC
cdr3_aa: CSARGRVTFNYGYTF

j_call: TRBJ2-3
clone_size: NA
v_call: TRBV12-3/TRBV12-4
d_call: TRBD2
cdr3_nt: TGTGCCAGCAGTTTAGGGAGCGGGAGGGACACAGATACGCAGTATTTT
cdr3_aa: CASSLGSGRDTDTQYF

j_call: TRBJ1-6
clone_size: NA
v_call: TRBV20-1
d_call: NA
cdr3_nt: TGCAGTGCTCTATCGACAGACCCGAGGACCTTTAATTCACCCCTCCACTTT
cdr3_aa: CSALSTDPRTFNSPLHF

j_call: TRBJ1-2
clone_size: NA
v_call: TRBV5-5
d_call: TRBD1
cdr3_nt: TGTGCCAGCAGCCCGGAAGGGACAGTAATCTATGGCTACACCTTC
cdr3_aa: CASSPEGTVIYGYTF

j_call: TRBJ2-1
clone_size: many
v_call: TRBV12-3/TRBV12-4
d_call: TRBD1
cdr3_nt: TGTGCCAGCAGTCCCGGGACAGGGGGCGGGGATGAGCAGTTCTTC
cdr3_aa: CASSPGTGGGDEQFF

j_call: TRBJ2-3
clone_size: NA
v_call: TRBV5-1
d_call: NA
cdr3_nt: TGCGCCAGCAGCTTGGAAGGACCCGCCACAGATACGCAGTATTTT
cdr3_aa: CASSLEGPATDTQYF

j_call: TRBJ2-3
clone_size: NA
v_call: TRBV24-1
d_call: TRBD1
cdr3_nt: TGTGCCACCAGTGATTTGCGTCAGGGGGATAGCACAGATACGCAGTATTTT
cdr3_aa: CATSDLRQGDSTDTQYF

j_call: TRBJ2-1
clone_size: few
v_call: TRBV5-1
d_call: NA
cdr3_nt: TGCGCCAGCAGCCCGGACAGTAGGGTCTCCTACAATGAGCAGTTCTTC
cdr3_aa: CASSPDSRVSYNEQFF

j_call: TRBJ2-3
clone_size: few
v_call: TRBV6-5
d_call: TRBD1
cdr3_nt: TGTGCCAGCAGTTATTGGGCCAGGGGGTCTAGCACAGATACGCAGTATTTT
cdr3_aa: CASSYWARGSSTDTQYF

j_call: TRBJ1-5
clone_size: NA
v_call: TRBV12-3/TRBV12-4
d_call: TRBD1
cdr3_nt: TGTGCCAGCAGTTTAGGGACAGGGAAGCAGCCCCAGCATTTT
cdr3_aa: CASSLGTGKQPQHF

j_call: TRBJ1-1
clone_size: NA
v_call: TRBV6-5
d_call: TRBD1
cdr3_nt: TGTGCCAGCAGTTCTCCTATTCTTACAGGGGGCGTTGAAGCTTTCTTT
cdr3_aa: CASSSPILTGGVEAFF

j_call: TRBJ2-1
clone_size: few
v_call: TRBV12-3/TRBV12-4
d_call: TRBD2
cdr3_nt: TGTGCCAGCAGCCCACTAGCGGGGGGTCCCTACAATGAGCAGTTCTTC
cdr3_aa: CASSPLAGGPYNEQFF

j_call: TRBJ2-5
clone_size: few
v_call: TRBV11-3
d_call: NA
cdr3_nt: TGTGCCAGCAGCTCCCTCCGGGGAGTAGAGACCCAGTACTTC
cdr3_aa: CASSSLRGVETQYF

j_call: TRBJ1-1
clone_size: NA
v_call: TRBV6-6
d_call: NA
cdr3_nt: TGTGCCAGCAGTTCCCCCGAGGACACTGAAGCTTTCTTT
cdr3_aa: CASSSPEDTEAFF

j_call: TRBJ2-3
clone_size: few
v_call: TRBV2
d_call: NA
cdr3_nt: TGTGCCAGCACTGGAGCGGACCCCCGGGCAGATACGCAGTATTTT
cdr3_aa: CASTGADPRADTQYF

j_call: TRBJ2-7
clone_size: NA
v_call: TRBV20-1
d_call: NA
cdr3_nt: TGCAGTGCTAGAGATGGGGCGCTTCAGAACGAGCAGTACTTC
cdr3_aa: CSARDGALQNEQYF

j_call: TRBJ2-1
clone_size: NA
v_call: TRBV11-2
d_call: NA
cdr3_nt: TGTGCCAGCAGCTTAGATGTTTGGCAGGGAAGCTCCTACAATGAGCAGTTCTTC
cdr3_aa: CASSLDVWQGSSYNEQFF

j_call: TRBJ2-7
clone_size: NA
v_call: TRBV6-5
d_call: NA
cdr3_nt: TGTGCCAGCAGTTACCGACAGGCTTTCTCCTACGAGCAGTACTTC
cdr3_aa: CASSYRQAFSYEQYF

j_call: TRBJ2-7
clone_size: NA
v_call: TRBV7-9
d_call: NA
cdr3_nt: TGTGCCAGCAGCCCCAGACAGTCCCACCCCCAGTACTTC
cdr3_aa: CASSPRQSHPQYF

j_call: TRBJ2-3
clone_size: few
v_call: TRBV7-2
d_call: TRBD2
cdr3_nt: TGTGCCAGCAGCTCTTTGGGGGGGACGCAGTATTTT
cdr3_aa: CASSSLGGTQYF

j_call: TRBJ1-2
clone_size: NA
v_call: TRBV7-9
d_call: TRBD1
cdr3_nt: TGTGCCAGCAGCTTAACCGGGACAGGGTTCCATGGCTACACCTTC
cdr3_aa: CASSLTGTGFHGYTF

j_call: TRBJ1-4
clone_size: NA
v_call: TRBV7-6
d_call: NA
cdr3_nt: TGTGCCAGCAGCCTCGGCCCCGGATACGAAAAACTGTTTTTT
cdr3_aa: CASSLGPGYEKLFF

j_call: TRBJ1-2
clone_size: few
v_call: TRBV20-1
d_call: NA
cdr3_nt: TGCAGTGCCGCCTGGGACGGCTATGGCTACACCTTC
cdr3_aa: CSAAWDGYGYTF

j_call: TRBJ1-6
clone_size: NA
v_call: TRBV5-4
d_call: NA
cdr3_nt: TGTGCCAGCAGGTCCGAGAATTCACCCCTCCACTTT
cdr3_aa: CASRSENSPLHF

j_call: TRBJ2-2
clone_size: few
v_call: TRBV25-1
d_call: NA
cdr3_nt: TGTGCCAGCACAGCGAACACCGGGGAGCTGTTTTTT
cdr3_aa: CASTANTGELFF